These 5 T cell receptor beta chains share one sample of origin, sequenced in a study of CD8+ T cells in alopecia areata. Extraction of RNA preceded its reverse transcription into cDNA, which served as the sequencing template. The protocol was immunoSEQ multiplex PCR, while the TCRdb copy is restricted to in-frame clones and leaves out a portion. This repertoire lists roughly 110,000 clones without singletons; 20% sits in the top ten. The sample consisted of lesional skin. These receptors came from a C3H/HeJ mouse with alopecia areata. The MHC haplotype of this mouse line is H2-k.

This clone was recorded many times. Mouse germline and gene names are used. Read coverage stops 4 residues before the CDR3 terminus; the germline J gene supplies the remainder. The rearrangement uses TRBV13-3 and TRBJ1-2; possibly TRBD1 for D (5 bases). Germline CDR1 and CDR2: NNHDY and SYVADS. V shed 4 bases and J shed 2 bases, with 9 bases lying between them. The CDR3 is 13 amino acids. CDR3 DNA, as far as it was read: TGTGCCAGCAGTCATCAGGGTAACTCC. Translation gives CASSHQGNS. The CDR3 in its entirety is CASSHQGNSDYTF.

This clone was detected only a few times. The germline and genes are mouse ones. With the read ending 4 residues before the CDR3 end, the germline J gene is used to fill in that end. The chain links TRBV19 to TRBJ1-2; D is perhaps TRBD1 (6 bases). CDR1 is FNHDT, CDR2 SITEND, per germline (reference sequence). This CDR3 comprises 12 residues. The CDR3 spells CASSRTGSDYTF. The part of the CDR3 DNA that was read is TGTGCCAGCAGTAGAACAGGGTCC.

As concerns this clone: TCRdb and the translated DNA give different amino acids at residue 14; the protein presented here is the one translated from the DNA. The germline and genes are mouse ones. The sequenced fragment ends 3 residues before the CDR3 boundary, so the rest is inferred from the germline J gene. The genes are TRBV13-3 and TRBJ1-3; 8 positions agree with TRBD1. In germline, CDR1 is NNHDY, CDR2 SYVADS. The CDR3 has 17 residues. The trim removed 0 bases at V and 2 bases at J, leaving 7 bases unmatched. The CDR3 DNA, read in part, is TGTGCCAGCAGTGATGGGGCAGGGGGCGCGACTGGAAATACG. This encodes CASSDGAGGATGNT. The entire CDR3 protein is CASSDGAGGATGNTLYF.

This clone has at least ten counts. Genes here carry mouse names. The read terminates 4 residues ahead of where the CDR3 ends, so the germline J gene completes it. The chain recombines TRBV1 with TRBJ2-5, with D perhaps TRBD2 (6 bases). Germline V gene data show CDR1 as NSQYPW and CDR2 as LRSPGD (reference sequence). The CDR3 is 14 residues long. CDR3 residues: CTCSAGPGEDTQYF. Incomplete CDR3 DNA: TGCACCTGCAGTGCGGGGCCTGGGGAAGAC.

This clone was counted between two and nine times. Genes and germline are mouse. Read coverage stops 4 residues before the CDR3 terminus; the germline J gene supplies the remainder. V usage is TRBV19 and J usage is TRBJ2-5; 11 bases map to TRBD2. This CDR3 region has 15 residues. With 5 bases clipped from V and 2 bases from J, the junction kept 4 bases outside the gene matches. CDR1 and CDR2 from the germline V gene are FNHDT and SITEND (reference sequence). The sequenced CDR3 bases are TGTGCCAGCAGCCGGGACTGGGGGCTCCAAGAC. This encodes CASSRDWGLQD. In full, the CDR3 is CASSRDWGLQDTQYF.